The rows below give T cell receptor beta chains drawn from one sample of a study of T and B cells in COVID-19 patients. TCRdb independently ran MiXCR on the multiplex PCR reads; one entry per CDR3 protein. The sample includes 3,300 or so distinct CDR3 sequences, over 25% seen only once; the top ten take approximately 59%. Input material: blood. All receptors derive from a human donor with active COVID-19. The donor label of this sample is uncertain. The CDR3 runs from the conserved cysteine through the conserved F or W. A D gene is named only where the DNA matches it firmly. Size values are once, few and many counts, or a class for expanded clones, and some rows have none.

D gene	clone size	V gene	J gene	CDR3 DNA	CDR3 protein
NA	medium-sized	TRBV5-5	TRBJ2-5	TGTGCCAGCAGCTTGGCAGCAGGGCGGATGGGGACCCAGTACTTC	CASSLAAGRMGTQYF
TRBD2	NA	TRBV7-2	TRBJ2-1	TGTGCCAGCAGCTCCCCGGGGGGGGCTAGCGACCGCTACAATGAGCAGTTCTTC	CASSSPGGASDRYNEQFF
TRBD1	NA	TRBV6-6	TRBJ1-5	TGTGCCAGCAGACACGACAGGGGAGGAAATCAGCCCCAGCATTTT	CASRHDRGGNQPQHF
NA	medium-sized	TRBV19	TRBJ1-1	TGTGCCAGTAGTGCACAGGAGAACACTGAAGCTTTCTTT	CASSAQENTEAFF
NA	few	TRBV4-2	TRBJ1-6	TGTGCCAGCAGCCAAGAAGTCCGGAATTCACCCCTCCACTTT	CASSQEVRNSPLHF
TRBD1	few	TRBV5-4	TRBJ1-2	TGTGCCAGCAGCTTGGGGGGACAGGAGCATGGCTACACCTTC	CASSLGGQEHGYTF
NA	medium-sized	TRBV19	TRBJ2-3	TGTGCCAGTAGTATTTTGCCCACAGATACGCAGTATTTT	CASSILPTDTQYF
NA	NA	TRBV10-3	TRBJ2-1	TGTGCCATCAGTTGGGCAGGGCCGGGGGAGCAGTTCTTC	CAISWAGPGEQFF
TRBD2	few	TRBV11-2	TRBJ2-1	TGTGCCAGCAGCTTAGCGGGGGGGGGTGGTGAGCAGTTCTTC	CASSLAGGGGEQFF
TRBD1	medium-sized	TRBV19	TRBJ2-2	TGTGCCAGTAGTTGGGGACAGGGTTCCGGGGAGCTGTTTTTT	CASSWGQGSGELFF
NA	NA	TRBV27	TRBJ2-3	TGTGCCAGCAGTTTAGGCGGCTTCACAGATACGCAGTATTTT	CASSLGGFTDTQYF
TRBD1	NA	TRBV7-6	TRBJ1-4	TGTGCCAGCAGCCAAAACAGGGGAGGTGAAAAACTGTTTTTT	CASSQNRGGEKLFF
NA	NA	TRBV5-4	TRBJ1-2	TGTGCCAGCAGCTTCAGTGCAGGCCTTGATGGCAACACCTTC	CASSFSAGLDGNTF
TRBD1	NA	TRBV27	TRBJ1-1	TGTGCCAGCAGCCTCGGGACAGGGGTTACCCTGAACACTGAAGCTTTCTTT	CASSLGTGVTLNTEAFF
NA	few	TRBV12-3/TRBV12-4	TRBJ1-2	TGTGCCAGCAGTTTAGGAATCGGCCCCCAATATGGCTACACCTTC	CASSLGIGPQYGYTF
TRBD1	few	TRBV6-5	TRBJ2-7	TGTGCCAGCAGTTACACTACAGGGGGCCTCGAGCAGTACTTC	CASSYTTGGLEQYF
NA	medium-sized	TRBV19	TRBJ1-6	TGTGCCAGCAACTCCTTTGGGAAGAACAATTCACCCCTCCACTTT	CASNSFGKNNSPLHF
NA	NA	TRBV7-2	TRBJ1-6	TGTGCCAGCAGCAGAACGGCCCCGCGGCAAAATTCACCCCTCCACTTT	CASSRTAPRQNSPLHF
NA	NA	TRBV12-3/TRBV12-4	TRBJ1-3	TGTGCCAGCAGTTTATGGGGTAGCTCTGGAAACACCATATATTTT	CASSLWGSSGNTIYF